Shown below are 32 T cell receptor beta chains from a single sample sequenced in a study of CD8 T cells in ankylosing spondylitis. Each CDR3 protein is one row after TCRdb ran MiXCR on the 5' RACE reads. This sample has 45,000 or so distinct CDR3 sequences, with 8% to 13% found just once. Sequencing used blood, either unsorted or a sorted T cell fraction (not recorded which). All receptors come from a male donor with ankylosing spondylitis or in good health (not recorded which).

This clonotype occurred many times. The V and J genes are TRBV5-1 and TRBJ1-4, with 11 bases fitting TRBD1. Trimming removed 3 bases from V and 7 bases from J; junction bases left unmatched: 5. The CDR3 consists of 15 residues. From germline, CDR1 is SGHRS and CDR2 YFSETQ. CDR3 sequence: CASSSDRGLGEKLFF. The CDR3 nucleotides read TGCGCCAGCAGCTCGGACAGGGGGCTTGGTGAAAAACTGTTTTTT.

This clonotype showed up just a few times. CDR3 sequence reads: CASSQQLYTGELFF. Here the CDR3 DNA reads TGTGCCAGCAGCCAACAACTTTACACCGGGGAGCTGTTTTTT. V and J are TRBV14 and TRBJ2-2; D unresolved. Germline assignment: CDR1 SGHDN and CDR2 FVKESK. There are 14 residues in the CDR3. The V and J ends lost 2 bases and 3 bases respectively, with 7 bases between them.

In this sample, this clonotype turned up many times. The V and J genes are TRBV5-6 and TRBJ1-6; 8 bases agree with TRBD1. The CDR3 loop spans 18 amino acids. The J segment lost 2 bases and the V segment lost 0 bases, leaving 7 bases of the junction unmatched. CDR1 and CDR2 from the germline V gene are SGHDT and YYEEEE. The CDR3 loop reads CASSLGSDRGAYNSPLHF. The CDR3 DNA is TGTGCCAGCAGCTTGGGGTCCGACAGGGGCGCCTATAATTCACCCCTCCACTTT. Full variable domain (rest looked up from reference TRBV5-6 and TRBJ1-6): DAGVTQSPTHLIKTRGQQVTLRCSPKSGHDTVSWYQQALGQGPQFIFQYYEEEERQRGNFPDRFSGHQFPNYSSELNVNALLLGDSALYLCASSLGSDRGAYNSPLHFGNGTRLTVT.

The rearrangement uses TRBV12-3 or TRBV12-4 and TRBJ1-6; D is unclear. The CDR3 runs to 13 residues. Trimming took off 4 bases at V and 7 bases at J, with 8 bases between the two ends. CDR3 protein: CASSSVRNSPLHF. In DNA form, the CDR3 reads TGTGCCAGCAGTTCTGTTAGGAATTCACCCCTCCACTTT.

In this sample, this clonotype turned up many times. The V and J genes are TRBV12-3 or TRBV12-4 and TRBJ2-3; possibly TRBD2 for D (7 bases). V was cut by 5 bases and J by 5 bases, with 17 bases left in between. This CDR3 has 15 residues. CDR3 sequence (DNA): TGTGCCAGCAGTATCCCGTGGGGGGGCATAGATACGCAGTATTTT. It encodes CASSIPWGGIDTQYF.

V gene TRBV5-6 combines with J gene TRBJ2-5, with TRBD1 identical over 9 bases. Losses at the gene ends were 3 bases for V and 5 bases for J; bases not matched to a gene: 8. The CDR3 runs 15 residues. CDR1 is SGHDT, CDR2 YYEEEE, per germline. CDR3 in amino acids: CASSYGTGTFETQYF. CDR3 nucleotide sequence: TGTGCCAGCAGCTATGGGACAGGGACTTTCGAGACCCAGTACTTC.

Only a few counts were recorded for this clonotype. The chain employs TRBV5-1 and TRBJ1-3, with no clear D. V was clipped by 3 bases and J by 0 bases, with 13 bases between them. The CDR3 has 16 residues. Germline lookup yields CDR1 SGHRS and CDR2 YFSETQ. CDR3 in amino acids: CASSSLVGRSGNTIYF. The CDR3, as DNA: TGCGCCAGCAGCTCCCTGGTGGGCCGCTCTGGAAACACCATATATTTT.

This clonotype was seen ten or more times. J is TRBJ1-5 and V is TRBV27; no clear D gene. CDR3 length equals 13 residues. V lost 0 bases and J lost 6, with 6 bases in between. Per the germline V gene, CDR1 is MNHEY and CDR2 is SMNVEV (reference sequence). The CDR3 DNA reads TGTGCCAGCAGTTTATCCTCGATTCAGCCCCAGCATTTT. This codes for CASSLSSIQPQHF.

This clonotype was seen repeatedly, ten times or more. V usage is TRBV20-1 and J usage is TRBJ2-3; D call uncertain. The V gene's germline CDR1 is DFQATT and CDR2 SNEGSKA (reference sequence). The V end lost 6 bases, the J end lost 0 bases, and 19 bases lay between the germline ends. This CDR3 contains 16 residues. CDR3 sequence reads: CSAPTYSQLSTDTQYF. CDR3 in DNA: TGCAGTGCGCCCACATACTCCCAACTTAGCACAGATACGCAGTATTTT.

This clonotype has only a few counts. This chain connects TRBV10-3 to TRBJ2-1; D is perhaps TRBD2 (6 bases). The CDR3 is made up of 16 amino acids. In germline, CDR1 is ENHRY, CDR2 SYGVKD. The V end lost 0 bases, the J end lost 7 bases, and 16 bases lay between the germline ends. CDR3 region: CAISESRTLRGNEQFF. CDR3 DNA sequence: TGTGCCATCAGTGAGTCGAGAACCCTCCGGGGGAATGAGCAGTTCTTC.

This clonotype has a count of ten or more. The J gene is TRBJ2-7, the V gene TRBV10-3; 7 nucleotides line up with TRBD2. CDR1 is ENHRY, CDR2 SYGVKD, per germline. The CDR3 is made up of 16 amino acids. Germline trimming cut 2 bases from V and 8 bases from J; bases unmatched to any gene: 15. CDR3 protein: CAISERGGTGNVKQYF. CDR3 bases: TGTGCCATCAGTGAGAGGGGAGGGACCGGTAATGTAAAGCAGTACTTC.

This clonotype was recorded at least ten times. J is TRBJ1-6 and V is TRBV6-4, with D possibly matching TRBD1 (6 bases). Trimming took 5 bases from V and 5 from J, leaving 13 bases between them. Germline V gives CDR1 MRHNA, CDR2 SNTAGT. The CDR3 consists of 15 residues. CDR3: CASSRTPGDNSPLHF. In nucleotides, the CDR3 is TGTGCCAGCAGTCGGACTCCAGGGGATAATTCACCCCTCCACTTT.

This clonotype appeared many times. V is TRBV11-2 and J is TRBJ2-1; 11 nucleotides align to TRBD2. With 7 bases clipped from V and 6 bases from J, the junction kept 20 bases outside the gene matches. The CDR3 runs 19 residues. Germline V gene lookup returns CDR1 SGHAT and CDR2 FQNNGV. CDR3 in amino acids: CASTNPPGVLAGVGNEQFF. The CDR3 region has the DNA TGTGCCAGCACTAATCCCCCTGGGGTACTAGCGGGGGTAGGCAATGAGCAGTTCTTC.

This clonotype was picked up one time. The CDR3 sequence: CASSPGRSSGEQYF. The CDR3 nucleotides read TGTGCCAGCAGCCCGGGTCGGTCTTCGGGCGAGCAGTACTTC. The chain carries TRBV7-9 and TRBJ2-7; D not certain. This CDR3 is 14 amino acids long. The germline V gene has CDR1 SEHNR and CDR2 FQNEAQ (reference sequence). V lost 5 bases and J 6 bases, leaving 17 bases between the germline ends.

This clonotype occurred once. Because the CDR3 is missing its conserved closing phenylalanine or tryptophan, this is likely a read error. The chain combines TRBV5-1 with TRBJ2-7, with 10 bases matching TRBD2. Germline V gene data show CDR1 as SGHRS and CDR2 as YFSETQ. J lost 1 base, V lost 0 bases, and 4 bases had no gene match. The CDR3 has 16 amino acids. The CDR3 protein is CASSLGLAGSSYEQYS. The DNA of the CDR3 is TGCGCCAGCAGCTTGGGACTAGCGGGTTCTTCCTACGAGCAGTACTCC.

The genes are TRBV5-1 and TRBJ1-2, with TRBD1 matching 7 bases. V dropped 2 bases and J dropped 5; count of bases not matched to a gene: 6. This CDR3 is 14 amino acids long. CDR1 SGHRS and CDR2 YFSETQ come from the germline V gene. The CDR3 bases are TGCGCCAGCAGCTTAGAGGGGGCGCTTTATGGCTACACCTTC. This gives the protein CASSLEGALYGYTF.

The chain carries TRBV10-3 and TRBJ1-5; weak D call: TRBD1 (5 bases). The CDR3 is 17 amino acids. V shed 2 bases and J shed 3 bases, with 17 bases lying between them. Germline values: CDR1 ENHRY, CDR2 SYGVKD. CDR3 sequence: CAISERDDRGTNQPQHF. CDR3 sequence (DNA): TGTGCCATCAGTGAGCGGGACGACCGTGGTACCAATCAGCCCCAGCATTTT.

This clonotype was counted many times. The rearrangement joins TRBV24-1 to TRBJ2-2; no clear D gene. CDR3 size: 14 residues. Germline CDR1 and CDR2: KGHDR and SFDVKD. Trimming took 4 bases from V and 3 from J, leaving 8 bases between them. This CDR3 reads CATSDTQDTGELFF. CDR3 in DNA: TGTGCCACCAGTGACACCCAGGACACCGGGGAGCTGTTTTTT.

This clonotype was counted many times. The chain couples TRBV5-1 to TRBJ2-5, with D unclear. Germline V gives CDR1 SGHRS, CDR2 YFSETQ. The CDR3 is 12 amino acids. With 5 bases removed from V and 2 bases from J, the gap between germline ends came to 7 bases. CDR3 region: CASRPQQETQYF. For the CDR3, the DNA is TGCGCCAGCAGACCCCAACAAGAGACCCAGTACTTC.

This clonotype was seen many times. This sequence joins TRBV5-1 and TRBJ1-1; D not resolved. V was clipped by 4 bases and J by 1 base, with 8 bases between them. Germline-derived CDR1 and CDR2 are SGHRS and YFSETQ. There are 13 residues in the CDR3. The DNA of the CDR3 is TGCGCCAGCAGCCGGGCCAAGAACACTGAAGCTTTCTTT. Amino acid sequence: CASSRAKNTEAFF.

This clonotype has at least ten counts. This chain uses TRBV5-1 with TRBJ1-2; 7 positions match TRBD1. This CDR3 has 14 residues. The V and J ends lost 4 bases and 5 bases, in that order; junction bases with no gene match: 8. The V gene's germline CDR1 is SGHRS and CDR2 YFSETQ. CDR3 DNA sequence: TGCGCCAGCAGCCCTTTACAGGGGTCGTATGGCTACACCTTC. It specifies CASSPLQGSYGYTF.

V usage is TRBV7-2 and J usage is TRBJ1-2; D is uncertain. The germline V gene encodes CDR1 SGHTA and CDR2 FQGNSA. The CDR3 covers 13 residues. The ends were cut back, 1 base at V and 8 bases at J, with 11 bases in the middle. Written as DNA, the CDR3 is TGTGCCAGCAGCTTAGGGGATTTGGGGGGCTACACCTTC. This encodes CASSLGDLGGYTF.

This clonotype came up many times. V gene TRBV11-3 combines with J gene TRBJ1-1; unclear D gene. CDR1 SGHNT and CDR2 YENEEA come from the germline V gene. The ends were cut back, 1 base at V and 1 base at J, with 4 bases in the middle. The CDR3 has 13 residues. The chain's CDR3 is CASSLGGNTEAFF. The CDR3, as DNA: TGTGCCAGCAGCTTAGGGGGGAACACTGAAGCTTTCTTT.

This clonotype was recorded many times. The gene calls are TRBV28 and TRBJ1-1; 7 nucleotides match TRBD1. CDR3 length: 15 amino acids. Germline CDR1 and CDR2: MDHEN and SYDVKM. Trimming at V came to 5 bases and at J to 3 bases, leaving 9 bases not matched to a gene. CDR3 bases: TGTGCCAGCAGTCCCCATCAGGGGGGATACACTGAAGCTTTCTTT. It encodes CASSPHQGGYTEAFF.

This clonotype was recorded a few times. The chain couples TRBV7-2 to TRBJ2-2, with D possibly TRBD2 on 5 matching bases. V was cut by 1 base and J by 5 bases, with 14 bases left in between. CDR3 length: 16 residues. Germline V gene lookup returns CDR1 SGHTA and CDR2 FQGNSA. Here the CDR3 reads CASSLEASTGTGELFF. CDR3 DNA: TGTGCCAGCAGCTTAGAGGCCTCGACGGGAACCGGGGAGCTGTTTTTT.

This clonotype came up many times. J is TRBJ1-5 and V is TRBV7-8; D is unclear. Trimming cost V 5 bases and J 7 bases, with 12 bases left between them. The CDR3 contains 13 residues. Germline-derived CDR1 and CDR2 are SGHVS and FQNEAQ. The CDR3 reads CASSPGGVQPQHF. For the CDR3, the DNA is TGTGCCAGCAGCCCCGGCGGGGTCCAGCCCCAGCATTTT. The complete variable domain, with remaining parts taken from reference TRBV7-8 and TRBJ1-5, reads GAGVSQSPRYKVAKRGQDVALRCDPISGHVSLFWYQQALGQGPEFLTYFQNEAQLDKSGLPSDRFFAERPEGSVSTLKIQRTQQEDSAVYLCASSPGGVQPQHFGDGTRLSIL.

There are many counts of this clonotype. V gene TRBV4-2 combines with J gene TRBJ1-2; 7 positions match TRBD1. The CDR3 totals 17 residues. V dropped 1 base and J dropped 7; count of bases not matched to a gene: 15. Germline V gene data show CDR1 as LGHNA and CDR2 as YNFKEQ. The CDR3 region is CASSQVGQEQGTIGYTF. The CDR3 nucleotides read TGTGCCAGCAGCCAAGTTGGACAGGAACAGGGTACTATTGGCTACACCTTC.

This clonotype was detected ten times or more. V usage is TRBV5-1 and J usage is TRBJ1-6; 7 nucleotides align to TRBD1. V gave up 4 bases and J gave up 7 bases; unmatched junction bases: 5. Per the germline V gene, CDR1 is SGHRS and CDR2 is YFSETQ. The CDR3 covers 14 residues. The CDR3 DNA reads TGCGCCAGCAGCAGCGGGACAGAGAATTCACCCCTCCACTTT. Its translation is CASSSGTENSPLHF.

In nucleotides, the CDR3 is TGTACCTGCAGTTTAGTCGCAGGACCGTCGGCCCACAAGGGCGAGCAGTACTTC. It is translated as CTCSLVAGPSAHKGEQYF. V is TRBV12-3 or TRBV12-4 and J is TRBJ2-7; D is unresolved. The CDR3 sequence is 18 residues long.

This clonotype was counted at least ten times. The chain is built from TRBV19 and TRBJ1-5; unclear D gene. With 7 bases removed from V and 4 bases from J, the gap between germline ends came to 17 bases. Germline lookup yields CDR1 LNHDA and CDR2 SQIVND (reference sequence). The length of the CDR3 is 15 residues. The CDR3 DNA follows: TGTGCCAGTAATATCAGAGGCTATGTAAATCAGCCCCAGCATTTT. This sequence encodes CASNIRGYVNQPQHF. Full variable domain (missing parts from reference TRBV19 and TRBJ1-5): DGGITQSPKYLFRKEGQNVTLSCEQNLNHDAMYWYRQDPGQGLRLIYYSQIVNDFQKGDIAEGYSVSREKKESFPLTVTSAQKNPTAFYLCASNIRGYVNQPQHFGDGTRLSIL.

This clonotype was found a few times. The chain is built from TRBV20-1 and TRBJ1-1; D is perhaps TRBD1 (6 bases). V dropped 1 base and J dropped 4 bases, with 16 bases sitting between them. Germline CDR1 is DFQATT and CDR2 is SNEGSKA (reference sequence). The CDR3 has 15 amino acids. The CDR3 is CSARAQGRYGTEAFF. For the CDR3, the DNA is TGCAGTGCTAGAGCCCAGGGGCGGTACGGCACTGAAGCTTTCTTT.

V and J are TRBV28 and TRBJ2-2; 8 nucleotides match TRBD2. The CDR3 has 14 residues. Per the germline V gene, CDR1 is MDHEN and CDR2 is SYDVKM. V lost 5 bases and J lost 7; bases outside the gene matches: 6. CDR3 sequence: CASSPRGLDGELFF. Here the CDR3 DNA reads TGTGCCAGCAGTCCACGGGGACTAGACGGGGAGCTGTTTTTT.